The sample holds many counts of the clone carrying this TCR beta chain. Its specificity is unknown. This sample is part of a study of T-cell memory formation after mild COVID-19. Across the whole study: Largely, the TCR clusters proved donor specific.

The CDR3 length is 15 residues. With V trimmed by 1 base and J by 7 bases, 9 bases remained unmatched. Germline V gene data show CDR1 as SEHNR and CDR2 as FQNEAQ (reference sequence). General study results and limits: Certain responding clones were present in pre-infection memory, suggesting participation of cross-reactive memory.

TCR alpha and TCR beta cDNA libraries with sample barcodes and UMIs came from 5'RACE using constant-segment primers. Using its own MiXCR run on the 5' RACE reads, TCRdb lists one record per CDR3 protein. The data hold tens of thousands of distinct CDR3 sequences, with 9.3% observed a single time. The sample was PBMCs or a T cell subset sorted from them (not recorded which). This clonotype was obtained from an adult woman who had mild COVID-19 (a few samples of this study predate the infection). Cell type and time point are not known. The chain joins TRBV7-9 to TRBJ2-7, with 8 bases that match TRBD2. The CDR3 loop is CASSLVSGTRREQYF. The CDR3 bases are TGTGCCAGCAGCTTAGTTAGCGGGACCCGGCGGGAGCAGTACTTC.